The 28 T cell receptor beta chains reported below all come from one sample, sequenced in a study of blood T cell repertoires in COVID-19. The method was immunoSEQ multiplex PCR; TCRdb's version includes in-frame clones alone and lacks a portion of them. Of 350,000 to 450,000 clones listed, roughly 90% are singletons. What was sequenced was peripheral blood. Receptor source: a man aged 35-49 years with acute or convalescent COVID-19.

The CDR3 region is CASSYLPGEQYF. For the CDR3, the DNA is TGTGCCAGCAGTTATTTGCCGGGGGAGCAGTACTTC. The chain has TRBV6-5 and TRBJ2-7; the D gene is possibly TRBD2 (5 bases). Per germline, CDR1 MNHEY and CDR2 SVGAGI. With 3 bases removed from V and 7 bases from J, the gap between germline ends came to 10 bases. The CDR3 has 12 amino acids.

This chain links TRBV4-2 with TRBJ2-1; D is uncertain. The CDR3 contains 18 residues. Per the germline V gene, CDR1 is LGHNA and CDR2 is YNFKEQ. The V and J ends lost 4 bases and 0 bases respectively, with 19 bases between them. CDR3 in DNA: TGTGCCAGCAGCCCCCGTTTAGTGGGCTCGAGCTCCTACAATGAGCAGTTCTTC. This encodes CASSPRLVGSSSYNEQFF.

The DNA for the CDR3 is TGTGCCAGTAGTATCTCCCTGCGGAGCGGGAGCACCGATGAGCAGTTCTTC. Translated, it gives CASSISLRSGSTDEQFF. The chain combines TRBV19 with TRBJ2-1; 8 bases match TRBD2. The CDR3 loop spans 17 amino acids. V shed 3 bases and J 8 bases; nucleotides not matched to a gene: 15. Germline V gives CDR1 LNHDA, CDR2 SQIVND (reference sequence). Full variable domain (outside the CDR3, taken from reference TRBV19 and TRBJ2-1): DGGITQSPKYLFRKEGQNVTLSCEQNLNHDAMYWYRQDPGQGLRLIYYSQIVNDFQKGDIAEGYSVSREKKESFPLTVTSAQKNPTAFYLCASSISLRSGSTDEQFFGPGTRLTVL.

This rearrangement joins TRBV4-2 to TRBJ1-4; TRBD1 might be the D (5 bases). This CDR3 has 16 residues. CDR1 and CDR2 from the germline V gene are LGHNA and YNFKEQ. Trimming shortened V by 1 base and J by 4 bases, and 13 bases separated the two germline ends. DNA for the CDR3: TGTGCCAGCAGCCAAGCCGTTTCAGGGAATAATGAAAAACTGTTTTTT. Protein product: CASSQAVSGNNEKLFF.

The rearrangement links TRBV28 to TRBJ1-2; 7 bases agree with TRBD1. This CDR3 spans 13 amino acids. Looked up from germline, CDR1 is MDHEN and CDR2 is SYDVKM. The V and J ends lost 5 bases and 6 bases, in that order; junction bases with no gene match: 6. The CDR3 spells CASSQTGENGYTF. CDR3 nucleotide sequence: TGTGCCAGCAGTCAAACAGGGGAAAATGGCTACACCTTC.

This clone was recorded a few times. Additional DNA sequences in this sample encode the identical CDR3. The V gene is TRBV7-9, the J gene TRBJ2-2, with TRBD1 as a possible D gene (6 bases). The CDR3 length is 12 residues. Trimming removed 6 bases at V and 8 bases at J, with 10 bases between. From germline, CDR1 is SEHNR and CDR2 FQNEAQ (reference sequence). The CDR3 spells CASSLGAGELFF. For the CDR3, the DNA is TGTGCCAGCAGTCTGGGGGCAGGGGAGCTGTTTTTT. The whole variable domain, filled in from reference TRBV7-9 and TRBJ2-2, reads DTGVSQNPRHKITKRGQNVTFRCDPISEHNRLYWYRQTLGQGPEFLTYFQNEAQLEKSRLLSDRFSAERPKGSFSTLEIQRTEQGDSAMYLCASSLGAGELFFGEGSRLTVL.

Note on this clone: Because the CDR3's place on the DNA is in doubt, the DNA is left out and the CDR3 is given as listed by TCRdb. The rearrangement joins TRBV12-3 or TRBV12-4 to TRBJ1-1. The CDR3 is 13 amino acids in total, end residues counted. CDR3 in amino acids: CASSFSVGLKLSF.

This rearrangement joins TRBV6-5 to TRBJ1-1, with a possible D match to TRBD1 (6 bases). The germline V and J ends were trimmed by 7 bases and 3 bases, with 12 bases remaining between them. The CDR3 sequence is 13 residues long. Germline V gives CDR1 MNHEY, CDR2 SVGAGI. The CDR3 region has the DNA TGTGCCAGCACCCGGACAGTGGACACTGAAGCTTTCTTT. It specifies CASTRTVDTEAFF.

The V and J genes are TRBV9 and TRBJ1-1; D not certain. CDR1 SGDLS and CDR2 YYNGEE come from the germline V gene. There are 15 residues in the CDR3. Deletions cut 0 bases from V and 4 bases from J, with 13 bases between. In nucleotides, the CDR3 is TGTGCCAGCAGCGTAGCGGCCGGAGCCGGCACTGAAGCTTTCTTT. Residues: CASSVAAGAGTEAFF.

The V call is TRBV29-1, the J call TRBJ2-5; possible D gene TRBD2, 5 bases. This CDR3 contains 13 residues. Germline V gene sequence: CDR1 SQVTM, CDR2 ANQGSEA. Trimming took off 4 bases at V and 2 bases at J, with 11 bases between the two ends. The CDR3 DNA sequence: TGCAGCGTTGCACAGACTACGCAAGAGACCCAGTACTTC. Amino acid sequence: CSVAQTTQETQYF.

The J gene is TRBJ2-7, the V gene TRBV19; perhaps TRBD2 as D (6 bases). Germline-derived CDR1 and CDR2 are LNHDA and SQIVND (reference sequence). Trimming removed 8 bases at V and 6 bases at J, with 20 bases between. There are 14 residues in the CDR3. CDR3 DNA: TGTGCCAGTCCTCGCGTCGGAGGGCCCAGCGAGCAGTACTTC. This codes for CASPRVGGPSEQYF.

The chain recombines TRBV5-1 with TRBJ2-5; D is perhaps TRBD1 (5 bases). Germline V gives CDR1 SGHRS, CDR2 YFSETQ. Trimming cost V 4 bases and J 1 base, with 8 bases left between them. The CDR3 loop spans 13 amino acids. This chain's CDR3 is CASSRGIQETQYF. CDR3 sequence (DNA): TGCGCCAGCAGCAGGGGAATCCAAGAGACCCAGTACTTC. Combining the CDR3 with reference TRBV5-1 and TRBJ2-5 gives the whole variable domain KAGVTQTPRYLIKTRGQQVTLSCSPISGHRSVSWYQQTPGQGLQFLFEYFSETQRNKGNFPGRFSGRQFSNSRSEMNVSTLELGDSALYLCASSRGIQETQYFGPGTRLLVL.

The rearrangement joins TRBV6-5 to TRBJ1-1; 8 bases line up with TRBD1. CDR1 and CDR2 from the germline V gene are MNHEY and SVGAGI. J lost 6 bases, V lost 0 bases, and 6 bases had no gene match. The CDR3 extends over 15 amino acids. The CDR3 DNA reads TGTGCCAGCAGTTACTCGAACAGGGGGTTCGCTGAAGCTTTCTTT. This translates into CASSYSNRGFAEAFF.

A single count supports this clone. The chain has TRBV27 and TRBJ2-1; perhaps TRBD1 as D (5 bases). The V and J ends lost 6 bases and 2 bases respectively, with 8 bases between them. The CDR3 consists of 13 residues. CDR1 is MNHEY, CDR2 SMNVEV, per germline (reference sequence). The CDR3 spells CASRKDTYNEQFF. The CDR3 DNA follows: TGTGCCAGCAGGAAGGACACCTACAATGAGCAGTTCTTC.

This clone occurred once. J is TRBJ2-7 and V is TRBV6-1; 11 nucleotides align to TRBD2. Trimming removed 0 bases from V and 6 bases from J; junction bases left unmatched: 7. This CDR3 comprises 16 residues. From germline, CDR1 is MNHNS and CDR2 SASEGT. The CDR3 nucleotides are TGTGCCAGCAGTGAAGCGAGACTAGCGGGATTCCCCGAGCAGTACTTC. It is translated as CASSEARLAGFPEQYF.

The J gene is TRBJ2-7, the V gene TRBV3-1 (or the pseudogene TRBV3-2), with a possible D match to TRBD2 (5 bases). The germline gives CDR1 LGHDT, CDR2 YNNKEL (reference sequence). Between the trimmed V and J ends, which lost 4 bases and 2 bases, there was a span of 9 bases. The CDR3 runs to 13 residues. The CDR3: CASSLRRTYEQYF. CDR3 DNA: TGTGCCAGCAGCCTGCGGAGGACCTACGAGCAGTACTTC.

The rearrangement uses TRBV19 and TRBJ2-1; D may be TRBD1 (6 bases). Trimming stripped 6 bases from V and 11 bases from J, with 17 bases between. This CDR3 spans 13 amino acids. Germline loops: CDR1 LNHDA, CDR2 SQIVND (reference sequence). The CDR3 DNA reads TGTGCCAGTAGCACTGGATGGGGGCGGAAGCAGTTCTTC. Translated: CASSTGWGRKQFF.

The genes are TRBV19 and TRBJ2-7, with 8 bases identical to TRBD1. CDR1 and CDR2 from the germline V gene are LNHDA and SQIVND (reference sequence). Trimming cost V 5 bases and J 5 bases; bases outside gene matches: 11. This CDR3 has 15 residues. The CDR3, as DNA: TGTGCCAGTAGTGCAAGCCCCGGGACAGGCCACGAGCAGTACTTC. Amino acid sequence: CASSASPGTGHEQYF. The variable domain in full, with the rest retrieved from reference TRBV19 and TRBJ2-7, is DGGITQSPKYLFRKEGQNVTLSCEQNLNHDAMYWYRQDPGQGLRLIYYSQIVNDFQKGDIAEGYSVSREKKESFPLTVTSAQKNPTAFYLCASSASPGTGHEQYFGPGTRLTVT.

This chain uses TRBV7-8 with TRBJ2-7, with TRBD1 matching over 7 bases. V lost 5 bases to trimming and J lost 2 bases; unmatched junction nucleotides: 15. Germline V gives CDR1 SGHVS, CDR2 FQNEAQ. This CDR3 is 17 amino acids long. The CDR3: CASSAGTAREFTYEQYF. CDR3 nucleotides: TGTGCCAGCAGCGCAGGGACAGCAAGAGAGTTCACCTACGAGCAGTACTTC.

The CDR3 sequence is CASRLQGAHEQYF. In DNA, the CDR3 is TGTGCCAGTAGGCTGCAGGGGGCCCACGAGCAGTACTTC. This chain joins TRBV19 and TRBJ2-7; TRBD1 matches 8 bases. The CDR3 has 13 residues. With V trimmed by 6 bases and J by 5 bases, 6 bases remained unmatched. In germline, CDR1 is LNHDA, CDR2 SQIVND (reference sequence).

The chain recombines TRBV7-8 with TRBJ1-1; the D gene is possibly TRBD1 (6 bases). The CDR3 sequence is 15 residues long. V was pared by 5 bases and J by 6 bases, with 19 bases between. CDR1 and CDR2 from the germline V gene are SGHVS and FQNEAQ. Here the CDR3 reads CASSGTGSLRAEAFF. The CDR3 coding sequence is TGTGCCAGCAGCGGAACAGGGAGCCTACGGGCTGAAGCTTTCTTT.

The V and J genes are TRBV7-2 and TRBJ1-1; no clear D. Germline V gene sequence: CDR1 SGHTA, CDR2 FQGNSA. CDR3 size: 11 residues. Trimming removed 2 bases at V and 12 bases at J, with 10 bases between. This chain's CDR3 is CASSLLLGTFF. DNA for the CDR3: TGTGCCAGCAGCTTACTCCTCGGTACTTTCTTT.

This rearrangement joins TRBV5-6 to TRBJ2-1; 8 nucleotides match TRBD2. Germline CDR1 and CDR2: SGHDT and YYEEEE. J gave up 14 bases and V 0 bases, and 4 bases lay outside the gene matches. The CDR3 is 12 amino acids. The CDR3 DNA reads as TGTGCCAGCAGCTTGGAAGCGGGAGAGGAGTTCTTC. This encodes CASSLEAGEEFF.

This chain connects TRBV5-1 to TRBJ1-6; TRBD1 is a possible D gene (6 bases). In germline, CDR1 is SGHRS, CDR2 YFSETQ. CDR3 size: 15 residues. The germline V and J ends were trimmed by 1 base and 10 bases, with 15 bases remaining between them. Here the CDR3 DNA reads TGCGCCAGCAGCTTGTCTCACAGGGAAGGATCACCCCTCCACTTT. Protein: CASSLSHREGSPLHF. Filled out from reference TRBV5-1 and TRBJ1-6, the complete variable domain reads KAGVTQTPRYLIKTRGQQVTLSCSPISGHRSVSWYQQTPGQGLQFLFEYFSETQRNKGNFPGRFSGRQFSNSRSEMNVSTLELGDSALYLCASSLSHREGSPLHFGNGTRLTVT.

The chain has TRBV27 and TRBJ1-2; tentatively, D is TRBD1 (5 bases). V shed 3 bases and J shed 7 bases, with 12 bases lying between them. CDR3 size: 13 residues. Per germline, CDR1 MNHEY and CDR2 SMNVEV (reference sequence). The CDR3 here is CASSFHSQGGYTF. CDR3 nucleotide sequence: TGTGCCAGCAGTTTTCACAGCCAGGGTGGCTACACCTTC.

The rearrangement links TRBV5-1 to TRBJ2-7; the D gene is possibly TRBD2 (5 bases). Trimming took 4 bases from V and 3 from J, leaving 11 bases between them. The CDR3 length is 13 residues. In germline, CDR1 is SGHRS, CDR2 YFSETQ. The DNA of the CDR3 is TGCGCCAGCAGCCCTACTAGGGACTACGAGCAGTACTTC. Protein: CASSPTRDYEQYF.

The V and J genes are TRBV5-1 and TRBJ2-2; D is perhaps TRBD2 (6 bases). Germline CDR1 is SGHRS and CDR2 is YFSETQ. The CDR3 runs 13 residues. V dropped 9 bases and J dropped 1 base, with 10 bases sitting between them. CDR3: CATGGLNTGELFF. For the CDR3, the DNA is TGCGCCACCGGGGGTTTGAACACCGGGGAGCTGTTTTTT.

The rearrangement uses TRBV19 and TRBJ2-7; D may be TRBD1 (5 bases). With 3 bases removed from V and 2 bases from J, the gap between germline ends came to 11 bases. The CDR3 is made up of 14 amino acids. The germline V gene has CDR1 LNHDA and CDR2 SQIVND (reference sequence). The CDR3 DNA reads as TGTGCCAGTAGTATCGCAGGGTTGGCCTACGAGCAGTACTTC. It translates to CASSIAGLAYEQYF.